This TCR beta chain derives from a study of cytomegalovirus exposure and HLA in healthy donors (dated by TCRdb to about 2017). With respect to the entire study: An earlier analysis of 587 of the donors reported about 250 Gb of sequence data and 117 million unique TCR beta sequences from approximately 180 million T cells. A separate validation cohort of roughly 110 different subjects was used in addition to the approximately 640-subject first cohort. A later genetic analysis took genome-wide SNP genotypes for about 55% of the roughly 700 donors and used that subset as a discovery cohort. Donor age, sex, ethnicity and CMV serostatus were compiled together with the repertoire data. All discovery cohort repertoires had been generated using a single sequencing platform. HLA typing included class I and class II loci at four-digit resolution. To decide whether each TCR beta V gene segment behaved as functional or pseudogenic, an earlier analysis of several hundred of the donors relied on high-throughput TCR beta sequencing. Rather than using new phenotypic data, the later analysis identified candidate immune exposures from TCR beta sequences and from how often those sequences occurred across donors. On average, around 240,000 unique TCR beta nucleotide sequences were sequenced per donor among about 400 genotyped donors of the cohort, with roughly a sixth of those sequences being non-productive. Of the 398 genotyped donors, 70% to 90% were placed in the genetic ancestry cluster associated with self-reported Caucasian donors. Several DR-DQ haplotypes were handled as single units for association and clustering because linkage in the cohort was strong. The study combined high-throughput TCR immunosequencing, statistical association of individual TCRs with disease status, and machine learning to predict cytomegalovirus infection status. Roughly 300 gigabases of sequencing data and 80 million or so unique TCR sequences were included in an early release covering over 600 HLA-typed donors. The study was designed to test whether signatures of past pathogen exposure could be identified by cataloging public T cell receptors. The number of typed donors differed by locus: about 629-630 for A, B, C, DRB1 and DQB1; approximately 520 for DQA1; around 580 for DPA1; and about 470 for DPB1. The T cell repertoires of several hundred subjects were profiled by immunosequencing and related to cytomegalovirus serostatus. To study patterns of TCR occurrence, a later analysis re-analyzed previously published TCR beta repertoires from 666 donors and added high-resolution HLA genotyping.

From the cysteine through the phenylalanine, the CDR3 covers 15 amino acids. Of all the DNA, just the CDR3 is kept, 45 bases in frame from base 1. In the germline V gene, CDR1 corresponds to SGDLS and CDR2 to YYNGEE. Between the V and J ends, shortened by 4 bases and 1 base respectively, the junction contains 12 bases. The cohort was made up of roughly 670 healthy bone marrow donors. All cohort members were sampled while nominally healthy, although unrecorded immune exposures were likely present. The donor was CMV seronegative and belonged to the group of around 350 seronegative cohort members. A peripheral blood sample was provided by each donor, and peripheral blood mononuclear cells were used for TCR beta sequencing. Genomic DNA was extracted from the blood cell samples with the Qiagen DNeasy Blood Extraction Kit. The full study reports these points: A further reported finding was that TCR beta sequences accurately predicted the HLA-A and HLA-B alleles for most subjects in the first cohort. Sequencing depth was assumed to be roughly uniform across donors in the presence/absence analyses, though that assumption may not hold. Most CMV-associated TCR beta chains appeared to be HLA-restricted in a later analysis, and the HLA associations seemed to be driven largely by CMV exposure. A later genetic analysis associated a missense DCLRE1C variant with V-gene and J-gene trimming of TCR beta chains, and an independent cohort replicated the association. CMV serostatus was the only immune exposure information available for the cohort. Some IMGT-functional V segments, including TRBV6-2 and TRBV6-3, could not be distinguished by the 87-base-pair reads and were therefore excluded. Correlated functional status among segregating V segments might be attributable to linkage disequilibrium, but an unknown experimental factor could not be ruled out. The study gave a list of 150 to 200 TCR beta chains associated with cytomegalovirus. In a later analysis, TCR association rates were found to vary across HLA loci, with the most associated TCRs seen for DRB1 alleles and the fewest for HLA-C alleles. In both the original and validation cohorts, the classifier was reported to diagnose cytomegalovirus status with high specificity and sensitivity. According to the authors, the approach could potentially be generalized to other disease states and immunological phenotypes. Compared with the 666-donor mean, donors in an Asian-associated ancestry cluster had fewer N-insertions in productive TCRs, according to a later genetic analysis. In an earlier analysis of 450 to 750 of the donors, most TCR beta V segments appeared in productive rearrangements about 90% or about 30% of the time, broadly matching IMGT annotations. A later analysis reported that several top co-occurrence clusters appeared linked to parvovirus B19, influenza, CMV and Epstein-Barr virus. In a later analysis, around 17,000 TCR beta sequences were associated with specific HLA alleles at a false discovery rate of 0.05. In this cohort, only TCR beta chains were sequenced, and detectable features were limited by the absence of alpha or paired-chain data. A cluster of highly shared sequence variants was judged likely to be a technical artifact of the sequencing pipeline. HLA typing was unavailable for some donors at each locus, so association tests used only the typed subset. When HLA alleles, especially DR and DQ, strongly co-occurred, TCR associations were difficult to assign to individual alleles. While some public TCRs were present in many individuals, most TCR sequences turned up only very rarely across donors. In vitro tests confirmed that a few of the cytomegalovirus-associated TCR beta chains recognize cytomegalovirus antigens. The earlier analysis of about 600 of the donors excluded some 16 rarely observed V segments, including chromosome 9 orphons, because counts were too low. In a later analysis, HLA-associated TCR beta chains were found to be more clonally expanded and to have lower generation probabilities than equally common non-associated chains.

On this clone: The antigen this receptor binds is unknown. Base qualities are not provided; no much larger clone lies one nucleotide away.

The library was obtained by the immunoSEQ multiplex PCR assay. For the multiplex PCR, a mixture combining 60 forward primers for TCR Vbeta segments and 13 reverse primers for TCR Jbeta segments was used. The CDR3 region of rearranged TCR beta genes was amplified from genomic DNA with a multiplex PCR assay. The Illumina HiSeq System was used to sequence the amplified TCR beta libraries as 87-base-pair reads. As for the authors' bioinformatics: A later analysis counted about 80 million unique TCR beta chains across the 640 or so repertoires, and roughly 9.9 million of these chains were shared by at least two donors. To remove PCR and sequencing errors, raw reads were error-corrected and collapsed into unique sequences using a nearest-neighbor algorithm that merged closely related sequences. CDR3 sequences were aligned to IMGT reference sequences to assign V, D and J gene segments. Each retained sequence needed at least a six-nucleotide match to both a V gene segment and a J gene segment. Rearrangements were called productive when the CDR3 lacked stop codons and stayed in frame with V and J; all others were non-productive. CDR3 was defined by IMGT convention, running from the second conserved V-encoded cysteine to the conserved J-encoded phenylalanine. In an earlier analysis of more than 550 of the donors, sequences lacking an unambiguous match to a single V gene segment were excluded. In an earlier analysis of more than 500 of the donors, a V segment was called functional when productive rearrangements were above 56.7%, and segregating when the standard deviation between donors exceeded 5%. A statistical classification framework was developed to diagnose cytomegalovirus status using the catalog of TCR beta chain sequences. In a later analysis, V and J genes were assigned by comparing TCR nucleotide sequences against IMGT/GENE-DB human TR gene sequences. A later analysis assigned CDR3 sequences and most-parsimonious VDJ recombination scenarios with the TCRdist pipeline. In a later analysis, each TCR beta chain was defined by its CDR3 amino acid sequence together with its V-gene family, and reads without a unique V-gene family were excluded. A later analysis removed 500 to 600 highly shared, low-generation-probability nucleotide sequences to deal with suspected cross-contamination and a sequencing artifact. A later analysis calculated a clonal expansion index for each public chain from normalized within-repertoire ranks of inferred template counts. In a later analysis, generation probabilities were computed with a VDJ recombination model fitted to out-of-frame rearrangements, and the resulting probabilities were checked against IGoR. Hypergeometric tests were used in a later analysis to score TCR-TCR, TCR-HLA and TCR-CMV co-occurrence, with a repertoire-size bias correction applied to the TCR pairs. False discovery rates were estimated in a later analysis by permuting HLA or CMV assignments 20 times. In a later analysis, co-occurring TCRs were grouped using DBSCAN, and TCRdist sequence similarity was added for clustering within HLA-allele-positive subsets. Repertoires with fewer than 30,000 or more than 120,000 public chains, plus five repertoires with anomalous nucleotide sharing, were excluded from co-occurrence clustering. Drawn from immuneACCESS, this table holds only the in-frame rearrangements with V and J called that TCRdb kept. Clones are partly lost; checked studies trace under half to an unresolved V gene and leave the rest unexplained. Clone size and V and J calls were adopted from that table, with D and trimming inferred from the DNA. The sample records about 130,000 clones, about 78% of which are singletons. More than 0.95% of the sample is held by the ten biggest clonotypes.

This chain joins TRBV9 to TRBJ1-3; tentative D gene TRBD1, with 6 bases matching. The clonotype comes from a man aged 50-59 years in good health and CMV-seronegative. Sequenced: PBMCs. Here the CDR3 is given as CASSPSGVSGNTIYF. The nucleotides read TGTGCCAGCAGCCCCTCAGGGGTTTCTGGAAACACCATATATTTT. Full variable domain (CDR3 extended with the reference TRBV9 and TRBJ1-3 proteins): DSGVTQTPKHLITATGQRVTLRCSPRSGDLSVYWYQQSLDQGLQFLIQYYNGEERAKGNILERFSAQQFPDLHSELNLSSLELGDSALYFCASSPSGVSGNTIYFGEGSWLTVV.